A selection of T cell receptor beta chains follows, all from one sample in a study of patients and donors after allogeneic stem cell transplantation. TCRdb analysed the RT-PCR reads with MiXCR anew, one entry per CDR3 protein. The sample consists of about 87,000 distinct CDR3 sequences, around 5% of them appearing once. The sample taken for sequencing was blood, either unsorted or a sorted T cell fraction (not recorded which). These receptors all stem from a human donor who was either an allogeneic HSCT recipient or a stem cell or donor lymphocyte infusion donor (not recorded which). It is not recorded whose cells these are; they may come from a transplant donor. Each CDR3 is given with its conserved first and last residue. Each record gives: clone size, D gene, V gene, J gene, CDR3 protein, CDR3 DNA. The D gene is left open where the match is weak. Clone size is stated in some rows and not others, as once, few, many or a class when expanded.

few	-	TRBV9	TRBJ2-2	CASSVGVSWNTGELFF	TGTGCCAGCAGCGTAGGGGTCAGTTGGAACACCGGGGAGCTGTTTTTT
many	TRBD2	TRBV19	TRBJ2-1	CASRGGRGSYNEQFF	TGTGCCTCCCGGGGAGGGCGGGGATCTTACAATGAGCAGTTCTTC
many	TRBD2	TRBV6-2/TRBV6-3	TRBJ2-7	CASIIAGAHYEQYF	TGTGCCAGCATCATAGCGGGGGCCCACTACGAGCAGTACTTC
-	-	TRBV19	TRBJ1-1	CASSGGAGNTEAFF	TGTGCCAGTAGTGGTGGGGCTGGGAACACTGAAGCTTTCTTT
many	-	TRBV28	TRBJ1-4	CASTKLHLTRGNEKLFF	TGTGCCAGCACCAAACTACACCTAACCCGGGGCAATGAAAAACTGTTTTTT
-	-	TRBV10-3	TRBJ1-1	CAIIGDSKTEAFF	TGTGCCATCATCGGAGACTCGAAGACTGAAGCTTTCTTT
few	-	TRBV7-9	TRBJ2-5	CASSLGGAIQETQYF	TGTGCCAGCAGCTTGGGGGGAGCGATTCAAGAGACCCAGTACTTC
many	-	TRBV5-1	TRBJ2-5	CASSLLGGETQYF	TGCGCCAGCAGCTTGTTAGGGGGGGAGACCCAGTACTTC
many	-	TRBV30	TRBJ2-2	CACRRGALNTGELFF	TGTGCCTGCCGTCGGGGGGCCTTAAACACCGGGGAGCTGTTTTTT
many	-	TRBV20-1	TRBJ1-1	CSVNRPGSDTEAFF	TGCAGTGTTAACCGCCCGGGTTCGGACACTGAAGCTTTCTTT
many	-	TRBV3-1	TRBJ2-7	CASTLRGGYEQYF	TGTGCCAGCACCCTAAGGGGCGGCTACGAGCAGTACTTC